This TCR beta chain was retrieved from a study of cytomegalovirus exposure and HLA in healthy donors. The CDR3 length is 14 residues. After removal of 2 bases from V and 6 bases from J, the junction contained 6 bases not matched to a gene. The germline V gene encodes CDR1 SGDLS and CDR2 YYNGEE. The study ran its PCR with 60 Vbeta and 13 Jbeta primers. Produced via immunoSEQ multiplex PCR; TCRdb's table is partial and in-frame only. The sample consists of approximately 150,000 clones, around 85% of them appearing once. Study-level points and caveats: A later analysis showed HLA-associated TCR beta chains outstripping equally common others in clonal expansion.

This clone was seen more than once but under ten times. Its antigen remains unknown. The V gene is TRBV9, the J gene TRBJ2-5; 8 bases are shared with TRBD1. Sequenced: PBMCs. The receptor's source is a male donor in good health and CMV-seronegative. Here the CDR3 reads CASSVGDRSKTQYF. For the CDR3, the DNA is TGTGCCAGCAGCGTCGGGGACAGGTCGAAGACCCAGTACTTC. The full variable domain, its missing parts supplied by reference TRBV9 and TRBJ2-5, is DSGVTQTPKHLITATGQRVTLRCSPRSGDLSVYWYQQSLDQGLQFLIQYYNGEERAKGNILERFSAQQFPDLHSELNLSSLELGDSALYFCASSVGDRSKTQYFGPGTRLLVL.